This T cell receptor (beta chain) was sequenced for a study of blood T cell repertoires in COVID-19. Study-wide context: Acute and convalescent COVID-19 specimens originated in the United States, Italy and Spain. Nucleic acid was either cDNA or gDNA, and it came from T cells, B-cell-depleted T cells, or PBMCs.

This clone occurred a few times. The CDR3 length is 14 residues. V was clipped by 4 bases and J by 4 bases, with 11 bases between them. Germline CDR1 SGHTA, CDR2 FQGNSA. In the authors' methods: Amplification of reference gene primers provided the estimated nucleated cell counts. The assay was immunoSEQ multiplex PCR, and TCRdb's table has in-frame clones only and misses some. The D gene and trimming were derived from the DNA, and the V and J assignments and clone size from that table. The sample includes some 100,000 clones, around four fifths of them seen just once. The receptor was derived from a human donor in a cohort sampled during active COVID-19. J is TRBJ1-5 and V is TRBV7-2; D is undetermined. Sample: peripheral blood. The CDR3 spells CASSSRRENQPQHF. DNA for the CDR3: TGTGCCAGCAGCTCGAGGAGGGAGAATCAGCCCCAGCATTTT.